This T cell receptor (beta chain) comes out of a study of T cell changes during pregnancy in multiple sclerosis. Clones were sequenced by immunoSEQ multiplex PCR, and TCRdb holds only the in-frame ones, with some missing. The repertoire holds roughly 110,000 clones, with roughly 90% as singletons. Per the germline V gene, CDR1 is SGHRS and CDR2 is YFSETQ. J was trimmed by 2 bases and V by 4 bases; bases with no gene match: 6. The CDR3 extends over 14 amino acids. The V and J genes are TRBV5-1 and TRBJ2-7, with TRBD1 identical over 7 bases. Sequenced here: peripheral blood, sampled after pregnancy. The source is a female donor with multiple sclerosis, enrolled in a pregnancy study. The CDR3 DNA reads as TGCGCCAGCAGCCCAGGACAGGAAGCCTACGAGCAGTACTTC. It yields the protein CASSPGQEAYEQYF.